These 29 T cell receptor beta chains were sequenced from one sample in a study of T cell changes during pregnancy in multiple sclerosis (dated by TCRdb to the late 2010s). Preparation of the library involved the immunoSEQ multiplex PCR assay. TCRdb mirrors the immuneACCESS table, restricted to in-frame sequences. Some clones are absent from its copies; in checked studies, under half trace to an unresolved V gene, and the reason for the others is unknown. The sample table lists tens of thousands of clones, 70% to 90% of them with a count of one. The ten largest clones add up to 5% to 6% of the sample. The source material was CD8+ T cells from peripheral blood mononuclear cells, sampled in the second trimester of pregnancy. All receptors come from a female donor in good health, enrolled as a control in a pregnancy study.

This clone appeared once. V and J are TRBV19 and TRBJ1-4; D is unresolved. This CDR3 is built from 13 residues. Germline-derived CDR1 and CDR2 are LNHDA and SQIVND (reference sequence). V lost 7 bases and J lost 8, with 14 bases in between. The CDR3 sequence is CASNSGVLEKLFF. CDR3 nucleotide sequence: TGTGCCAGTAACTCCGGGGTGTTAGAAAAACTGTTTTTT.

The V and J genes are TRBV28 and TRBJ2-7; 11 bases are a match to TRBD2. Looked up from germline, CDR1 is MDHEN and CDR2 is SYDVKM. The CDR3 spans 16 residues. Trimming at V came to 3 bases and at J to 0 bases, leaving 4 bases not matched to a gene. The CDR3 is CASSLTGTSGSYEQYF. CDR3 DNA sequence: TGTGCCAGCAGTTTGACCGGGACTAGCGGCTCCTACGAGCAGTACTTC.

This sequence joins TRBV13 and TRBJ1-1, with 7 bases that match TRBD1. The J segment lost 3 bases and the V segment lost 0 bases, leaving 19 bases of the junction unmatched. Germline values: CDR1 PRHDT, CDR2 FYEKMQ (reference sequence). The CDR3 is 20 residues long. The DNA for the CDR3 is TGTGCCAGCAGCTTAGGCCGCCTAATGGGACAGAACCCAGCGGACACTGAAGCTTTCTTT. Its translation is CASSLGRLMGQNPADTEAFF.

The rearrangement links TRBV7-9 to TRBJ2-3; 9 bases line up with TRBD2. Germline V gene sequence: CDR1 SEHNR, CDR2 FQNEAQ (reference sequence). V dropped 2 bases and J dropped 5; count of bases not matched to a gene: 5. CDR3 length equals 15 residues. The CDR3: CASSLPGLAGDTQYF. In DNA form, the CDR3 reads TGTGCCAGCAGCTTACCGGGACTAGCAGGAGATACGCAGTATTTT. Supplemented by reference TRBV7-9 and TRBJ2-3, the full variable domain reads DTGVSQNPRHKITKRGQNVTFRCDPISEHNRLYWYRQTLGQGPEFLTYFQNEAQLEKSRLLSDRFSAERPKGSFSTLEIQRTEQGDSAMYLCASSLPGLAGDTQYFGPGTRLTVL.

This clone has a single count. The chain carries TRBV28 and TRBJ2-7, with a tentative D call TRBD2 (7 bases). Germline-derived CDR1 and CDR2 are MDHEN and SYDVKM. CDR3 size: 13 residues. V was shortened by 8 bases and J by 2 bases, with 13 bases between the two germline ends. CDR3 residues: CASGRGGTYEQYF. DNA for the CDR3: TGTGCCAGCGGTAGGGGGGGGACCTACGAGCAGTACTTC.

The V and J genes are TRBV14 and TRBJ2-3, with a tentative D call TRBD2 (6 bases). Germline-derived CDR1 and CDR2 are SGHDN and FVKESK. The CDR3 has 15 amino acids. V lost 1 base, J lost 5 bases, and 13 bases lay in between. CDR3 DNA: TGTGCCAGCAGCCAAGTGGGAGGCGCGGTAGATACGCAGTATTTT. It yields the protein CASSQVGGAVDTQYF.

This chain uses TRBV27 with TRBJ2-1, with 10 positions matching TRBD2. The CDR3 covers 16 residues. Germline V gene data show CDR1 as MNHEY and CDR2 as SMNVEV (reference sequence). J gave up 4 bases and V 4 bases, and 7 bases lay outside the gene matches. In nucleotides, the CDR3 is TGTGCCAGCAGTTCCCCAGCGGGAGGGAGTTACAATGAGCAGTTCTTC. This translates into CASSSPAGGSYNEQFF.

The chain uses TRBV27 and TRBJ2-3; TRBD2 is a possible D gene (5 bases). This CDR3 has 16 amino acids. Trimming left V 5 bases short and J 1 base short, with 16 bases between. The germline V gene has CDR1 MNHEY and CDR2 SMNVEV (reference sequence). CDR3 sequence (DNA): TGTGCCAGCAGTCTCCTAGGAAGCGGCGGCACAGATACGCAGTATTTT. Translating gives CASSLLGSGGTDTQYF.

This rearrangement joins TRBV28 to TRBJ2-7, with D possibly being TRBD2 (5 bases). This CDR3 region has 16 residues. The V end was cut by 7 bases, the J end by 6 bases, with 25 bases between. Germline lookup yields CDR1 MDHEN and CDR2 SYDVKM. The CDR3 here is CASIKKWARGRGEQYF. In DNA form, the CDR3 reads TGTGCCAGCATTAAGAAATGGGCTAGAGGGAGAGGCGAGCAGTACTTC. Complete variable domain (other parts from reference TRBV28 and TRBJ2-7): DVKVTQSSRYLVKRTGEKVFLECVQDMDHENMFWYRQDPGLGLRLIYFSYDVKMKEKGDIPEGYSVSREKKERFSLILESASTNQTSMYLCASIKKWARGRGEQYFGPGTRLTVT.

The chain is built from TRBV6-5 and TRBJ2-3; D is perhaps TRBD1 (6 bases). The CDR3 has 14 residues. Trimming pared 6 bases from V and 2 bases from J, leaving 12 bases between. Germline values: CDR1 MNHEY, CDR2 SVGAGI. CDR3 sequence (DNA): TGTGCCAGCAGGTTAGGGGGAGACACAGATACGCAGTATTTT. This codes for CASRLGGDTDTQYF.

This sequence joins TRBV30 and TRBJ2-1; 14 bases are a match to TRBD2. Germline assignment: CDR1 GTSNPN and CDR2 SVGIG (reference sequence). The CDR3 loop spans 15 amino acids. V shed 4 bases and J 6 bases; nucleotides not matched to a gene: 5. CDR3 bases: TGTGCCTGGACCCAGACTAGCGGGAGGGCCAATGAGCAGTTCTTC. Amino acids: CAWTQTSGRANEQFF.

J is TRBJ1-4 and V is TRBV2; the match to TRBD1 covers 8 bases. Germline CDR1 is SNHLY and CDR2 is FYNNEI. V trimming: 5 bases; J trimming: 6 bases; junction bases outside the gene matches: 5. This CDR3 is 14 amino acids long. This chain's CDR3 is CASSPQDRDEKLFF. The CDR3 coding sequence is TGTGCCAGCAGTCCTCAGGACAGGGATGAAAAACTGTTTTTT.

DNA for the CDR3: TGTGCCAGCAGTCCGACAGGCGAATCCTACGAGCAGTACTTC. This sequence encodes CASSPTGESYEQYF. The chain recombines TRBV28 with TRBJ2-7; a possible D gene is TRBD1 (6 bases). Trimming removed 5 bases from V and 1 base from J, with 12 bases in between. CDR3 size: 14 residues. CDR1 MDHEN and CDR2 SYDVKM come from the germline V gene.

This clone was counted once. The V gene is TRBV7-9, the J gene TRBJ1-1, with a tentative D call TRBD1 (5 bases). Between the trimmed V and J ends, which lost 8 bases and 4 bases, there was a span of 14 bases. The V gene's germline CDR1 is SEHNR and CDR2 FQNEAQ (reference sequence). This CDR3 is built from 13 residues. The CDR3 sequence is CASLGAPRTEAFF. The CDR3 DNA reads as TGTGCCAGCCTTGGGGCGCCTCGCACTGAAGCTTTCTTT. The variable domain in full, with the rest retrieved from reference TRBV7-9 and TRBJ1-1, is DTGVSQNPRHKITKRGQNVTFRCDPISEHNRLYWYRQTLGQGPEFLTYFQNEAQLEKSRLLSDRFSAERPKGSFSTLEIQRTEQGDSAMYLCASLGAPRTEAFFGQGTRLTVV.

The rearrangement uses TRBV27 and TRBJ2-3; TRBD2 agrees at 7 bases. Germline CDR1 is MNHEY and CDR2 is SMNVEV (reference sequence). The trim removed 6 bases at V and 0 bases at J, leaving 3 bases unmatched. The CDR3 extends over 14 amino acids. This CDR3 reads CASSGGSSTDTQYF. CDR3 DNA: TGTGCCAGCAGCGGGGGGTCTAGCACAGATACGCAGTATTTT.

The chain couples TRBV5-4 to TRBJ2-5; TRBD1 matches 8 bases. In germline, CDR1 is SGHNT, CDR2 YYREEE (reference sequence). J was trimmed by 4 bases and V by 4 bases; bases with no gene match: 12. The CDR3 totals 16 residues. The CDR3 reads CASSPQDRDLPETQYF. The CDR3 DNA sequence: TGTGCCAGCAGCCCCCAGGACAGGGACTTACCAGAGACCCAGTACTTC.

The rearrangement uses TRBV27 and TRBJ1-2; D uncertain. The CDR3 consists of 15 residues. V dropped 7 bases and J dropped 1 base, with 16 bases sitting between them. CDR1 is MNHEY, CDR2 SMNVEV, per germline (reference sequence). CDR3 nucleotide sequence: TGTGCCAGCACCCTCGTGGCAGGCATTAACTATGGCTACACCTTC. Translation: CASTLVAGINYGYTF.

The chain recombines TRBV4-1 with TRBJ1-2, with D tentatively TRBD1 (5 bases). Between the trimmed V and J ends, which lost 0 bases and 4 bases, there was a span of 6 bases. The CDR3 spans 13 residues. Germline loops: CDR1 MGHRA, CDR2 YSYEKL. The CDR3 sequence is CASSQEGVYGYTF. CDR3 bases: TGCGCCAGCAGCCAAGAAGGGGTCTATGGCTACACCTTC.

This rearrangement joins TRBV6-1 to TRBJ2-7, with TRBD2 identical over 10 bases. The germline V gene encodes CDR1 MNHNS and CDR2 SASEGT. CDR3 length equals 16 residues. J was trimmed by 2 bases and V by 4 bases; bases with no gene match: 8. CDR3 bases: TGTGCCAGCAGTGGATTTCTAGCGGGGGCGACCTACGAGCAGTACTTC. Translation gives CASSGFLAGATYEQYF.

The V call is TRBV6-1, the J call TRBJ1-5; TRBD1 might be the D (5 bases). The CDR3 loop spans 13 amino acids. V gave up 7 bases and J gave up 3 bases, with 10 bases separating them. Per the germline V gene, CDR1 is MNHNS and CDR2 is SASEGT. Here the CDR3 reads CASTDRFNQPQHF. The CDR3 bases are TGTGCCAGCACCGACAGATTCAATCAGCCCCAGCATTTT.

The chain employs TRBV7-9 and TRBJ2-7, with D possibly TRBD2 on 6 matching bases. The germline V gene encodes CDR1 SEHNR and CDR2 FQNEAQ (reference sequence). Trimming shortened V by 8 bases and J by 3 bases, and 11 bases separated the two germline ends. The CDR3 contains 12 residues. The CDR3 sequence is CASGGAFYEQYF. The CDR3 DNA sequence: TGTGCCAGCGGCGGGGCTTTCTACGAGCAGTACTTC.

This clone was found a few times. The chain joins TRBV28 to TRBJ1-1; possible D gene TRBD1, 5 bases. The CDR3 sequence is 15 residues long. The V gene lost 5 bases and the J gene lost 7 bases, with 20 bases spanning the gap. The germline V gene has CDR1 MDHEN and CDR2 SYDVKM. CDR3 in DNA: TGTGCCAGCAGTGTCGGACACTCACAGCCCCATGAAGCTTTCTTT. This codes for CASSVGHSQPHEAFF.

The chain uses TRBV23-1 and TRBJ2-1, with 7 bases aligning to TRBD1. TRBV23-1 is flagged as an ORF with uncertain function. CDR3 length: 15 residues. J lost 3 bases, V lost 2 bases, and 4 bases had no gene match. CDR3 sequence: CASSQPRQGYNEQFF. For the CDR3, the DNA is TGCGCCAGCAGTCAACCACGACAGGGCTACAATGAGCAGTTCTTC.

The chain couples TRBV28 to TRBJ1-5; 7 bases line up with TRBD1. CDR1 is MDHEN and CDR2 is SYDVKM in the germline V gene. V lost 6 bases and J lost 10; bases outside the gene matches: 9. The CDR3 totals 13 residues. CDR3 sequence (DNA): TGTGCCAGCAGAAACACAGGGGAGAGACCCCAGCATTTT. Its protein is CASRNTGERPQHF.

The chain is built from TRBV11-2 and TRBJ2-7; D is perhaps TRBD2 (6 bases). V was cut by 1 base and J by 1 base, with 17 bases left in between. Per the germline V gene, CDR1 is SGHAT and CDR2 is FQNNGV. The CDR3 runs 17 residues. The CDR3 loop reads CASSLGGGGMTSYEQYF. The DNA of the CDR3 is TGTGCCAGCAGCTTAGGGGGCGGCGGGATGACTTCCTACGAGCAGTACTTC.

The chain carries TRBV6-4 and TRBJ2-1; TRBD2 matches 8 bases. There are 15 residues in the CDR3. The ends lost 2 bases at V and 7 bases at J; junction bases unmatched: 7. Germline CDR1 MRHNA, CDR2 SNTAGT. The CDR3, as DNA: TGTGCCAGCAGTGACGTAGCGGGGTCGGGAAATGAGCAGTTCTTC. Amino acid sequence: CASSDVAGSGNEQFF.

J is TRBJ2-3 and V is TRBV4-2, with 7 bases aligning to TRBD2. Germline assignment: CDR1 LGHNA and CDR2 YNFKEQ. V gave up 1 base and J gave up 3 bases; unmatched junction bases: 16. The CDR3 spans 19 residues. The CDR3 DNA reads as TGTGCCAGCAGCCAAGCTCTCACCTCGGAGGCGGGAGTAACAGATACGCAGTATTTT. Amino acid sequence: CASSQALTSEAGVTDTQYF.

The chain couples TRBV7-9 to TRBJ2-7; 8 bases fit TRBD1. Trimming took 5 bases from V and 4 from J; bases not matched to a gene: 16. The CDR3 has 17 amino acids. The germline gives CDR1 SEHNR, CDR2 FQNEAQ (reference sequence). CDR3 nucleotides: TGTGCCAGCAGCCCACCGGACAGGGTTGGAGGCGGGTACGAGCAGTACTTC. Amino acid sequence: CASSPPDRVGGGYEQYF.

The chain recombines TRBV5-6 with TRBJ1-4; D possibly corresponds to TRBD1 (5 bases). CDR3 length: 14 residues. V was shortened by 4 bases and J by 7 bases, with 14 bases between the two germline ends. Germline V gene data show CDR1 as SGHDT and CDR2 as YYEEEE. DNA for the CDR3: TGTGCCAGCAGCCCCCCCGGGGGGGGTGAAAAACTGTTTTTT. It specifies CASSPPGGGEKLFF.